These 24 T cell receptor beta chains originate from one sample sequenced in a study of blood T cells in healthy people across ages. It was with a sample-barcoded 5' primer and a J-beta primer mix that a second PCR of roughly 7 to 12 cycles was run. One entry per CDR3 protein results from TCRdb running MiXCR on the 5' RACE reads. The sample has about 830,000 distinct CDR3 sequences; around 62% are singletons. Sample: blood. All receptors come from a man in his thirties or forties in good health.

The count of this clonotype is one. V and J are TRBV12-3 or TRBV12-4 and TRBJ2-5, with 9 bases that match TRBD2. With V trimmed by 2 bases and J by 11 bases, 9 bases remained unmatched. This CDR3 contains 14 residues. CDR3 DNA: TGTGCCAGCAGTTTAAGAGCGGGGGGCGGGGAGCAGTACTTC. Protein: CASSLRAGGGEQYF.

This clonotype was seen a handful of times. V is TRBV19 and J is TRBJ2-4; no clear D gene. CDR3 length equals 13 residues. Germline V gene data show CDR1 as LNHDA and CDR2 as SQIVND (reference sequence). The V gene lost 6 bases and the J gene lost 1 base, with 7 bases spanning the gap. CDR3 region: CASSGLAKNIQYF. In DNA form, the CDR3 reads TGTGCCAGTAGCGGGTTGGCCAAAAACATTCAGTACTTC.

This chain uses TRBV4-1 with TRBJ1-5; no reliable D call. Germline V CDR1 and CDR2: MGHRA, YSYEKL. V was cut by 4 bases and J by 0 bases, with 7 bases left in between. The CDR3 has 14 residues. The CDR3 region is CASSRIDSNQPQHF. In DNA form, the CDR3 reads TGCGCCAGCAGCCGAATAGATAGCAATCAGCCCCAGCATTTT.

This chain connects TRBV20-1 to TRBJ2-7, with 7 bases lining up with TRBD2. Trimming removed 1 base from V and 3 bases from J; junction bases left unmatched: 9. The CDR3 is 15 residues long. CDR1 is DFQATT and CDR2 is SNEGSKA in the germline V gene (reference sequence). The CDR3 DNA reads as TGCAGTGCTAGAGTCAGGAGAGCGGGAAACTACGAGCAGTACTTC. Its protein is CSARVRRAGNYEQYF.

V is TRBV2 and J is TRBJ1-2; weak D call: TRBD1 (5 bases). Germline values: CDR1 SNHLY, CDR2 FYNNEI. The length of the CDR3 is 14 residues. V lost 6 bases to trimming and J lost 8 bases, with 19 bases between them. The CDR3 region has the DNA TGTGCCAGCAGGGGGGGAGGCTCGGTCGGCGGCTACACCTTC. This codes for CASRGGGSVGGYTF.

The CDR3 DNA reads as TGTGCCAGCAGCCGAGGCCCGTCTAGCGGGAACACAGATACGCAGTATTTT. Its translation: CASSRGPSSGNTDTQYF. V gene TRBV4-2 combines with J gene TRBJ2-3, with TRBD2 matching 9 bases. The CDR3 loop spans 17 amino acids. CDR1 and CDR2 from the germline V gene are LGHNA and YNFKEQ. V was pared by 4 bases and J by 2 bases, with 10 bases of the junction left unmatched.

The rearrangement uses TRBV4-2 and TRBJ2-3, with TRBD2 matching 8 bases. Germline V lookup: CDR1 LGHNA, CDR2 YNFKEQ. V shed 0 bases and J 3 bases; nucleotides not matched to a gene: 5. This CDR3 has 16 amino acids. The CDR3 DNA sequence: TGTGCCAGCAGCCAAGATGAACCTAGCGGGACAGATACGCAGTATTTT. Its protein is CASSQDEPSGTDTQYF.

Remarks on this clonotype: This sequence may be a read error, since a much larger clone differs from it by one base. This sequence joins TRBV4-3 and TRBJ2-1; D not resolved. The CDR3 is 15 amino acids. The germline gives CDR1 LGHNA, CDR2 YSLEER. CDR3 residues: CASSQDQSFYNERFF. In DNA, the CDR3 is TGCGCCAGCAGCCAAGATCAATCTTTCTACAATGAGCGGTTCTTC.

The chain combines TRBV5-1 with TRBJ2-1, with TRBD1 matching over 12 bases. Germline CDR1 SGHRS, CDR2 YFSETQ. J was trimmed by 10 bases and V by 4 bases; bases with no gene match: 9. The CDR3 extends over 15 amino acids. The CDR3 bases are TGCGCCAGCAGCGTCGGGACAGGGGGCTTTTACGAGCAGTTCTTC. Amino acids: CASSVGTGGFYEQFF. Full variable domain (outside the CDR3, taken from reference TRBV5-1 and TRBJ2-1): KAGVTQTPRYLIKTRGQQVTLSCSPISGHRSVSWYQQTPGQGLQFLFEYFSETQRNKGNFPGRFSGRQFSNSRSEMNVSTLELGDSALYLCASSVGTGGFYEQFFGPGTRLTVL.

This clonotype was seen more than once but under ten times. The CDR3 reads CASSLHGSGANVLTF. Written as DNA, the CDR3 is TGTGCCAGCAGCTTACATGGCTCTGGGGCCAACGTCCTGACTTTC. The chain is built from TRBV7-9 and TRBJ2-6; D remains unclear. CDR3 length equals 15 residues. V shed 2 bases and J shed 0 bases, with 5 bases lying between them. The germline V gene has CDR1 SEHNR and CDR2 FQNEAQ (reference sequence).

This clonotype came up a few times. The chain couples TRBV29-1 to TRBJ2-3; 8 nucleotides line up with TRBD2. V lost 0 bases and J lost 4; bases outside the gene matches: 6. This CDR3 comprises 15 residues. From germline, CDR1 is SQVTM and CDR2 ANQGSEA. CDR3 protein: CSVEERGGRPDTQYF. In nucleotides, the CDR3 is TGCAGCGTTGAAGAACGGGGGGGGCGCCCAGATACGCAGTATTTT.

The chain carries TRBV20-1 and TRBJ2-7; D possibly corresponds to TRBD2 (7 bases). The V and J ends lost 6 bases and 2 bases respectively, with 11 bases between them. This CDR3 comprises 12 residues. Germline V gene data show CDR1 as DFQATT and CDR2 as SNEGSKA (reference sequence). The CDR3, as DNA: TGCAGTGCCTACGGGGGGCCCTACGAGCAGTACTTC. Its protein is CSAYGGPYEQYF.

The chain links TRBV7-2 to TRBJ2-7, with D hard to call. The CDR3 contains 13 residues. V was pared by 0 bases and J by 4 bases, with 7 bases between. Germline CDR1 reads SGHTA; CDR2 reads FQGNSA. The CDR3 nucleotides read TGTGCCAGCAGCTTAGCGCTCGAATACGAGCAGTACTTC. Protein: CASSLALEYEQYF.

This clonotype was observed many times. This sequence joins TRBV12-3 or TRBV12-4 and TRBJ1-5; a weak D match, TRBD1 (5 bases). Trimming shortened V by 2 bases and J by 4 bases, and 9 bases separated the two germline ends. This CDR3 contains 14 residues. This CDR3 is CASSLLGVNQPQHF. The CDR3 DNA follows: TGTGCCAGCAGTTTATTGGGGGTGAATCAGCCCCAGCATTTT.

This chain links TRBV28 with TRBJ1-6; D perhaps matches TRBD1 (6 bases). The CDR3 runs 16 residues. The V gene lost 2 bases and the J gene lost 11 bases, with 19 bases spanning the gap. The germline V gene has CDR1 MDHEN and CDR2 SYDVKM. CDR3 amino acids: CASSLGQYKGQAPLHF. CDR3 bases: TGTGCCAGCAGTTTAGGACAGTATAAGGGCCAGGCACCCCTCCACTTT.

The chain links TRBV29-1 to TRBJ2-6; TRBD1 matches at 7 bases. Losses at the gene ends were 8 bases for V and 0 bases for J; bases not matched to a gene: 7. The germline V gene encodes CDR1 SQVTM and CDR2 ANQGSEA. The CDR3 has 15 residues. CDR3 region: CSTAGDSSGANVLTF. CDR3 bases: TGCAGCACCGCAGGGGACAGCTCTGGGGCCAACGTCCTGACTTTC.

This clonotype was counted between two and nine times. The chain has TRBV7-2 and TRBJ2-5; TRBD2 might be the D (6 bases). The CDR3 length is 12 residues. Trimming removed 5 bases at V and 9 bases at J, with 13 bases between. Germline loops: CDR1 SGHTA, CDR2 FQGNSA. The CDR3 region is CASSPQGLPQYF. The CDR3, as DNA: TGTGCCAGCAGCCCGCAGGGACTGCCCCAGTACTTC.

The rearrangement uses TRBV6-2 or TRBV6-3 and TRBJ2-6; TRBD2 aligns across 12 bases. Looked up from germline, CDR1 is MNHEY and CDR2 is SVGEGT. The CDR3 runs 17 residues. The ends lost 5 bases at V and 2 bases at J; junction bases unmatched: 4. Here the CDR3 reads CASSTLAGGPGANVLTF. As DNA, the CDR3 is TGTGCCAGCAGTACCCTAGCGGGGGGGCCTGGGGCCAACGTCCTGACTTTC.

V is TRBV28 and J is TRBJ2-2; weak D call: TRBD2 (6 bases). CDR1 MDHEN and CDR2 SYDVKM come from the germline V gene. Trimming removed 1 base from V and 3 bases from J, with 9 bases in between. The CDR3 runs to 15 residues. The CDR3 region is CASSLLGEDTGELFF. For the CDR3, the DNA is TGTGCCAGCAGTTTATTGGGGGAGGACACCGGGGAGCTGTTTTTT.

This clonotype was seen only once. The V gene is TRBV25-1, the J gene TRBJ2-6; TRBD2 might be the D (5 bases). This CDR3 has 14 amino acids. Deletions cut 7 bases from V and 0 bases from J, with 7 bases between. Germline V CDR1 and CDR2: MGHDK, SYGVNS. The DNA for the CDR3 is TGTGCCAGCATCGGGGACTCTGGGGCCAACGTCCTGACTTTC. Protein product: CASIGDSGANVLTF.

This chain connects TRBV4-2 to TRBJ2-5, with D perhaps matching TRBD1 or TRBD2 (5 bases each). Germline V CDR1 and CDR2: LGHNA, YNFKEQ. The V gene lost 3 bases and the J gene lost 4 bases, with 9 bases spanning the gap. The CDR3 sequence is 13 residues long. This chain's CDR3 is CASSQGRIETQYF. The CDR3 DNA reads TGTGCCAGCAGCCAGGGACGGATAGAGACCCAGTACTTC.

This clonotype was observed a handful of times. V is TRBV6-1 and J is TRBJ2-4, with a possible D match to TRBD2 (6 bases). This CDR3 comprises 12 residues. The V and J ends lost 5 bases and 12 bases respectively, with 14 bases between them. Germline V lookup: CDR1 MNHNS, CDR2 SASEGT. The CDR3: CASSLTRPTQYF. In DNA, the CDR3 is TGTGCCAGCAGTCTGACTAGGCCCACTCAGTACTTC.

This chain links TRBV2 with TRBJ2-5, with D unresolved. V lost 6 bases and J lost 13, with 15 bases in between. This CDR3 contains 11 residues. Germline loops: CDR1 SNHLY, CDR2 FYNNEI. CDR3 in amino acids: CASRIDLLRYF. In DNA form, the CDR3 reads TGTGCCAGCAGGATAGACTTACTTCGGTACTTC.

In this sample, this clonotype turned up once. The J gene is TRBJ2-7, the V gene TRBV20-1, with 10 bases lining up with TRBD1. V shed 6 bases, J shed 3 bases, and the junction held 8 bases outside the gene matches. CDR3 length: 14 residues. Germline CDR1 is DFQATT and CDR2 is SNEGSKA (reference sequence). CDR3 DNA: TGCAGTGCCCTCAAAGGGACAGGGGTCTACGAGCAGTACTTC. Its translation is CSALKGTGVYEQYF.